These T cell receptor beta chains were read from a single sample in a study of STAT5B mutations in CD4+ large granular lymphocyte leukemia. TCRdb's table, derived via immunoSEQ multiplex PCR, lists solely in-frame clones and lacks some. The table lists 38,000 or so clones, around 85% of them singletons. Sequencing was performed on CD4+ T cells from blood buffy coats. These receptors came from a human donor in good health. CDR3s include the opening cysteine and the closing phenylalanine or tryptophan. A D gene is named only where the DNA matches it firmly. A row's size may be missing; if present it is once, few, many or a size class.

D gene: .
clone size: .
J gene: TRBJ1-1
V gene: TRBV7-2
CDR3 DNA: TGTGCCACGGTATCGGGACTCCTGAACACTGAAGCTTTCTTT
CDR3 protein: CATVSGLLNTEAFF

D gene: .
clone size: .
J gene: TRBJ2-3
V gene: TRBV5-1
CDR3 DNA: TGCGCCAGCTACAGAGGGATAGGAGATACGCAGTATTTT
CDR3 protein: CASYRGIGDTQYF

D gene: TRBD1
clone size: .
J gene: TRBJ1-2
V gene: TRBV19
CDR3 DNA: TGTGCCAGTAGTATCCTCGGCGGGGACAGGTCAACCCGCTACACCTTC
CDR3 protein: CASSILGGDRSTRYTF

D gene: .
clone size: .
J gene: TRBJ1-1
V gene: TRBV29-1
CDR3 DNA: TGCAGCGCCCAAGGGTACAGGGCCACTGAAGCTTTCTTT
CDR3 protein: CSAQGYRATEAFF

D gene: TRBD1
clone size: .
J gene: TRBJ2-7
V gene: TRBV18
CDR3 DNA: TGTGCCAGCTCACCTCTTGGACAGGGAGTAGGTCACTACGAGCAGTACTTC
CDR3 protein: CASSPLGQGVGHYEQYF

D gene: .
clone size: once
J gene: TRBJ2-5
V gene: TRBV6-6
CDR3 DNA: TGTGCCAGCAGTTACCGCGAGACCCAGTACTTC
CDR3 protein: CASSYRETQYF

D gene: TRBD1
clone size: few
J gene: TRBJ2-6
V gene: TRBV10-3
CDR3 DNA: TGTGCCATCAGTGGGACAGGCTCTGGGGCCAACGTCCTGACTTTC
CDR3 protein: CAISGTGSGANVLTF

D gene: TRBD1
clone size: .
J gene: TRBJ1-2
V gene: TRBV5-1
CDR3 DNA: TGCGCCAGCAGCTTGGACCCCGACAGGGGTCCGTATGGCTACACCTTC
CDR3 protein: CASSLDPDRGPYGYTF

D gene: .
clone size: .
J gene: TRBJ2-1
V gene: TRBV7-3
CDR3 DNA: TGTGCCAGCAGCCTAGGGGAGAGACCGAACAATGAGCAGTTCTTC
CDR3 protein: CASSLGERPNNEQFF

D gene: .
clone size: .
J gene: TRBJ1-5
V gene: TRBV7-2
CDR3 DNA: TGTGCCAGCAGCTTAGCGCAATATAGCAATCAGCCCCAGCATTTT
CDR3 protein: CASSLAQYSNQPQHF

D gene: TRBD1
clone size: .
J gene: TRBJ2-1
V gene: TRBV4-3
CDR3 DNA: TGCGCCAGCAGCCATGGGACAGCTAACAATGAGCAGTTCTTC
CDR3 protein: CASSHGTANNEQFF

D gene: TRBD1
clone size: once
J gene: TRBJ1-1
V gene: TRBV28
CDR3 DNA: TGTGCCAGCAGTCCGTTTCTTAGACAGGGGACGAACACTGAAGCTTTCTTT
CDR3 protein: CASSPFLRQGTNTEAFF

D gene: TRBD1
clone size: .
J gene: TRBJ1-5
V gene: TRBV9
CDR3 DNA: TGTGCCAGCAGCGCCGGGACAGGAAGTAGCAATCAGCCCCAGCATTTT
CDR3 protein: CASSAGTGSSNQPQHF

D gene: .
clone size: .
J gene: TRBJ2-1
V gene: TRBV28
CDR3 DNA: TGTGCCAGCAGTTTATCCCCTAGCTTAAATGAGCAGTTCTTC
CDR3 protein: CASSLSPSLNEQFF

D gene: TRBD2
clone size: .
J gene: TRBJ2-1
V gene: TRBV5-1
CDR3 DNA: TGCGCCAGCAGCCCGGGACTAGCACGAAGGTACAATGAGCAGTTCTTC
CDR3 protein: CASSPGLARRYNEQFF

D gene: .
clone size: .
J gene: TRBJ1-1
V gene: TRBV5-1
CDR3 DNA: TGCGCCAGCAGCTTGGCTGGAGGGAGTAGCGACACTGAAGCTTTCTTT
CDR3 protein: CASSLAGGSSDTEAFF

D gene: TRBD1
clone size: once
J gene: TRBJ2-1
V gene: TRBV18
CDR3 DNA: TGTGCCAGCTCACTAGGACAGGGGACCTACAATGAGCAGTTCTTC
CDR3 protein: CASSLGQGTYNEQFF

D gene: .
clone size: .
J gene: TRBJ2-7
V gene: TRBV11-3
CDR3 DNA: TGTGCCAGCAGCTTCCCGGACCGGACACCTTTTTACGAGCAGTACTTC
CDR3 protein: CASSFPDRTPFYEQYF

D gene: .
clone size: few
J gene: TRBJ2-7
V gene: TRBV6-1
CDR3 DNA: TGTGCCAGCAGGGAACACGAGCAGTACTTC
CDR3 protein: CASREHEQYF

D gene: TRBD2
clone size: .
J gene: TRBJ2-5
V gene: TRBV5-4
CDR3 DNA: TGTGCCAGCAGCTTCTCGGCGGGGGAAGAGACCCAGTACTTC
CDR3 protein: CASSFSAGEETQYF

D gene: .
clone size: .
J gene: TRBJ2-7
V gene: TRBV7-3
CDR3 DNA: TGTGCTGGCGGTCCGGGGGGCGTCGAGCAGTACTTC
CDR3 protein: CAGGPGGVEQYF

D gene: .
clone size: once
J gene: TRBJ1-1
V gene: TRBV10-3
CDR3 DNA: TGTGCCATCAGTGAGTCGACTGGGGGGGGCACTGAAGCTTTCTTT
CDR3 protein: CAISESTGGGTEAFF

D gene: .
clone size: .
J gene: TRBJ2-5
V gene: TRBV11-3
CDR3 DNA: TGTGCCAGCAGCTTAGATCCAGGCGCGAGGGGGACCCAGTACTTC
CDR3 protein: CASSLDPGARGTQYF

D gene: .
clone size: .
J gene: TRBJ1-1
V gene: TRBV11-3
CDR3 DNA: TGTGCCAGCAGCCCAGGGAGAGGGGGAACTGAAGCTTTCTTT
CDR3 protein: CASSPGRGGTEAFF

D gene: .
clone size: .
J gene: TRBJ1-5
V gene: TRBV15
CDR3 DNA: TGTGCCACCAGCAGGGGCCTGGGGGCTATGACCCAGCATTTT
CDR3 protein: CATSRGLGAMTQHF

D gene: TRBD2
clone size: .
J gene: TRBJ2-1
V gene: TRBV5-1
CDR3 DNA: TGCGCCAGCAGCCCTCCATTAAGGTTGCCTCGGGGGGGGAGCTCCTACAATGAGCAGTTCTTC
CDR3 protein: CASSPPLRLPRGGSSYNEQFF

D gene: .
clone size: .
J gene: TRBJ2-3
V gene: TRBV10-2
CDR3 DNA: TGCGCCAGCAGCGTTGACCAGGGGGGGACAGATACGCAGTATTTT
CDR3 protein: CASSVDQGGTDTQYF

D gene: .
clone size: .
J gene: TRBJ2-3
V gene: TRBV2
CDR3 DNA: TGTGCCAGCAGTGAAGGGGGACCACTCGATACGCAGTATTTT
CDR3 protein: CASSEGGPLDTQYF

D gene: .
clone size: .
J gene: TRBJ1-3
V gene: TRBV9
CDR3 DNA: TGTGCCAGCAGCTTCCTTGGGGAGACCATATATTTT
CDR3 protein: CASSFLGETIYF

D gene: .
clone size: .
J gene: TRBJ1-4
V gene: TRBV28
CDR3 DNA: TGTGCCAGCAGTTTAAGGATGGAACTGTTTTTT
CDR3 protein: CASSLRMELFF